This TCR beta chain comes out of a study of human T cells and chemical hapten exposure. Sample time point: pre-sensitization, week 0. Specified treatment: therapeutic diphenylcyclopropenone sensitization with weekly scalp DPC. MiXCR was run by TCRdb on the RACE reads, yielding one entry per CDR3 protein. The sample has over 300,000 distinct CDR3 sequences; approximately 5.1% are singletons. The sequence was collected from a woman aged 50 to 60 with alopecia areata. Some clones in this sample may be carry-over from other donors' samples. Here the sequenced sample was whole blood, taken in connection with sensitization to the hapten diphenylcyclopropenone (DPC).

This chain's CDR3 is CASSLKAGYEQPQHF. The CDR3 region has the DNA TGTGCCAGCAGCTTAAAAGCAGGGTACGAACAGCCCCAGCATTTT. The chain recombines TRBV7-2 with TRBJ1-5; D is possibly TRBD1 (5 bases). Trimming cost V 2 bases and J 7 bases, with 15 bases left between them. This CDR3 comprises 15 residues. CDR1 is SGHTA and CDR2 is FQGNSA in the germline V gene.